This T cell receptor (beta chain) was captured by sequencing in a study of T cell responses to AZD1222 COVID-19 vaccine. On this clone: Its matching antigen is unknown.

Whole-study findings and limits: Rises in breadth and depth of Spike-specific TCRs came after two AZD1222 doses. Distributed over spike, vaccine-associated CD4 TCRs predominated at 160-218 and 743-854. Donors, mostly white British, included more females; clonal diversity was possibly underestimated.

The V and J ends lost 3 bases and 8 bases, in that order; junction bases with no gene match: 6. This CDR3 contains 14 residues. Germline lookup yields CDR1 ENHRY and CDR2 SYGVKD. Sequencing used immunoSEQ multiplex PCR; TCRdb keeps in-frame clones, though not all of them. The sample yields 100,000 to 120,000 clones, about 94% seen once. The genes are TRBV10-3 and TRBJ1-2; 10 bases fit TRBD1. Sequencing was performed on peripheral blood, taken 28 days after the second AZD1222 dose. This clonotype was sampled from an adult who received the AZD1222 COVID-19 vaccine. This chain's CDR3 is CAISDRDRGYGYTF. CDR3 bases: TGTGCCATCAGTGATCGGGACAGGGGTTACGGCTACACCTTC.